The clone carrying this TCR beta chain appeared once. Its antigen is unknown. The data were taken from a study of cytomegalovirus exposure and HLA in healthy donors. About the study: Unique TCR beta sequences numbering 117 million came from 150 million to 200 million T cells in an earlier analysis.

Amplification used 60 Vbeta primers and 13 Jbeta primers. The protocol was immunoSEQ multiplex PCR, while the TCRdb copy is restricted to in-frame clones and leaves out a portion. The sample lists about 160,000 clones; approximately 77% were seen once. Germline lookup yields CDR1 LNHDA and CDR2 SQIVND (reference sequence). The CDR3 runs to 13 residues. V was trimmed by 8 bases and J by 3 bases, leaving 13 bases between them. Whole-study results and caveats: Cytomegalovirus association was assigned to under 200 TCR beta chains. Most likely, a cluster of highly shared sequence variants arose as a sequencing artifact. Many donors carried some public TCRs, although rarity characterized most TCR sequences.

This sequence joins TRBV19 and TRBJ1-2, with D unresolved. This TCR was sampled from a female donor in good health and CMV-seronegative. The specimen sequenced was PBMCs. The CDR3 nucleotides read TGTGCCAGTGGAAATCAGGATCACTATGGCTACACCTTC. This translates into CASGNQDHYGYTF.